These 32 T cell receptor beta chains came from one sample sequenced in a study of shared clonotypes between healthy human individuals. Here immunoSEQ multiplex PCR was the method, and the copy in TCRdb shows in-frame clones only, minus some. There are about 530,000 clones in the sample; almost 97% occur only once, and under 0.06% lies in the top ten. Sequencing used naive CD4+ T cells sorted from blood. Subset of the sample: CD45RA+ positively selected. The receptors come from a woman aged 25 to 45 in good health.

This chain links TRBV13 with TRBJ1-1, with a weak D call TRBD1 (5 bases). V was clipped by 5 bases and J by 1 base, with 11 bases between them. The CDR3 sequence is 14 residues long. Per the germline V gene, CDR1 is PRHDT and CDR2 is FYEKMQ (reference sequence). The CDR3 coding sequence is TGTGCCAGCAGCGTATTAAGGGGGAACACTGAAGCTTTCTTT. This codes for CASSVLRGNTEAFF.

Comment on this clone: The junction differs from germline at one of its ends, possibly a read error. The chain links TRBV5-1 to TRBJ1-4, with 7 bases matching TRBD1. This CDR3 comprises 15 residues. The V gene's germline CDR1 is SGHRS and CDR2 YFSETQ. The CDR3 is CASSLEGQRDGGSVF. DNA for the CDR3: TGCGCCAGCAGCTTGGAGGGACAGCGCGACGGGGGCTCAGTTTTT.

The CDR3 region is CASSPGTATNEKLFF. The CDR3 DNA is TGTGCCAGCAGTCCGGGGACGGCAACTAATGAAAAACTGTTTTTT. This chain links TRBV28 with TRBJ1-4, with D possibly TRBD1 on 5 matching bases. The V and J ends lost 5 bases and 0 bases respectively, with 10 bases between them. The CDR3 length is 15 residues. Germline CDR1 and CDR2: MDHEN and SYDVKM.

This rearrangement joins TRBV7-2 to TRBJ2-1, with D hard to call. The germline V and J ends were trimmed by 5 bases and 1 base, with 9 bases remaining between them. This CDR3 spans 14 amino acids. CDR1 SGHTA and CDR2 FQGNSA come from the germline V gene. CDR3 loop: CASSPPESYNEQFF. The CDR3 DNA sequence: TGTGCCAGCAGCCCGCCGGAGTCCTACAATGAGCAGTTCTTC.

This rearrangement joins TRBV4-1 to TRBJ2-6; no reliable D call. Germline V lookup: CDR1 MGHRA, CDR2 YSYEKL. The CDR3 covers 16 residues. V dropped 4 bases and J dropped 0 bases, with 10 bases sitting between them. This chain's CDR3 is CASSPGPFSGANVLTF. In DNA form, the CDR3 reads TGCGCCAGCAGCCCCGGACCGTTCTCTGGGGCCAACGTCCTGACTTTC.

The gene calls are TRBV9 and TRBJ2-3; D remains unclear. Trimming took off 3 bases at V and 0 bases at J, with 11 bases between the two ends. The germline CDR1 and CDR2 sequences are SGDLS and YYNGEE. The CDR3 contains 15 residues. Here the CDR3 DNA reads TGTGCCAGCAGCGCTGGTACCTCTAGCACAGATACGCAGTATTTT. Residues: CASSAGTSSTDTQYF.

The chain joins TRBV6-5 to TRBJ1-1, with a possible D match to TRBD1 (5 bases). V was pared by 6 bases and J by 11 bases, with 22 bases between. Germline CDR1 is MNHEY and CDR2 is SVGAGI. This CDR3 region has 14 residues. The CDR3 loop reads CASSPTRDLTTAFF. CDR3 nucleotides: TGTGCCAGCAGCCCGACTCGGGACCTAACCACGGCTTTCTTT.

The chain links TRBV7-8 to TRBJ1-4; tentatively, D is TRBD1 (5 bases). Per germline, CDR1 SGHVS and CDR2 FQNEAQ. The ends were cut back, 5 bases at V and 5 bases at J, with 15 bases in the middle. The CDR3 spans 15 residues. Here the CDR3 reads CASSTAGRMNEKLFF. The CDR3 DNA is TGTGCCAGCAGCACGGCGGGACGGATGAATGAAAAACTGTTTTTT.

The chain links TRBV2 to TRBJ1-1; D unclear. The CDR3 is 14 residues long. CDR1 SNHLY and CDR2 FYNNEI come from the germline V gene. The V end lost 7 bases, the J end lost 3 bases, and 15 bases lay between the germline ends. The CDR3 DNA sequence: TGTGCCAGCATTAGCCCGGGGAGGGACACTGAAGCTTTCTTT. Translating gives CASISPGRDTEAFF.

The rearrangement links TRBV10-3 to TRBJ2-5; 9 bases are shared with TRBD2. CDR1 ENHRY and CDR2 SYGVKD come from the germline V gene. The trim removed 9 bases at V and 4 bases at J, leaving 15 bases unmatched. The CDR3 covers 16 residues. The CDR3 coding sequence is TGTGCCATTAGAGGCTCTTTAGCGGGAGTGAGAGAGACCCAGTACTTC. Residues: CAIRGSLAGVRETQYF.

The DNA for the CDR3 is TGCGCCAGCAGTGGCCAGATTAGCACAGATACGCAGTATTTT. This encodes CASSGQISTDTQYF. The J gene is TRBJ2-3, the V gene TRBV5-1; D is unclear. The CDR3 totals 14 residues. The V gene's germline CDR1 is SGHRS and CDR2 YFSETQ. Trimming shortened V by 5 bases and J by 0 bases, and 10 bases separated the two germline ends.

The rearrangement joins TRBV5-6 to TRBJ2-3; D is possibly TRBD2 (5 bases). The CDR3 consists of 14 residues. Germline-derived CDR1 and CDR2 are SGHDT and YYEEEE. Trimming took 3 bases from V and 3 from J, leaving 11 bases between them. The CDR3 DNA sequence: TGTGCCAGCAGCTCCCTTTCGGGGACAGATACGCAGTATTTT. Residues: CASSSLSGTDTQYF. Based on the CDR3 plus reference TRBV5-6 and TRBJ2-3, the full variable domain is DAGVTQSPTHLIKTRGQQVTLRCSPKSGHDTVSWYQQALGQGPQFIFQYYEEEERQRGNFPDRFSGHQFPNYSSELNVNALLLGDSALYLCASSSLSGTDTQYFGPGTRLTVL.

V and J are TRBV25-1 and TRBJ2-3, with no clear D. This CDR3 region has 14 residues. Trimming pared 8 bases from V and 4 bases from J, leaving 16 bases between. Germline-derived CDR1 and CDR2 are MGHDK and SYGVNS. The CDR3 DNA reads as TGTGCCAGCGCTATAGCCGGCAGCCCAGATACGCAGTATTTT. It codes for CASAIAGSPDTQYF.

The chain links TRBV7-9 to TRBJ2-5; 8 bases fit TRBD1. CDR1 and CDR2 (germline): SEHNR, FQNEAQ (reference sequence). The CDR3 contains 13 residues. The trim removed 5 bases at V and 11 bases at J, leaving 10 bases unmatched. The CDR3 sequence is CASSTGQGWEQYF. CDR3 sequence (DNA): TGTGCCAGCAGCACCGGACAGGGCTGGGAGCAGTACTTC.

The chain couples TRBV10-3 to TRBJ2-7, with TRBD1 identical over 9 bases. Unmatched junction bases numbered 14, after V lost 0 bases and J lost 5 bases. The length of the CDR3 is 18 residues. The germline CDR1 and CDR2 sequences are ENHRY and SYGVKD. CDR3 coding DNA: TGTGCCATCAGTGAGTCGAGGGGAAGGGTACAGGGGGCTAACGAGCAGTACTTC. Translating it yields CAISESRGRVQGANEQYF.

V is TRBV6-1 and J is TRBJ2-1; D possibly matches TRBD1 or TRBD2 (5 bases each). This CDR3 has 15 amino acids. The germline V and J ends were trimmed by 7 bases and 10 bases, with 23 bases remaining between them. CDR1 is MNHNS and CDR2 is SASEGT in the germline V gene. CDR3 sequence (DNA): TGTGCCAGCATTGTACCGGGACGAAACTTTAAAGAGCAGTTCTTC. Its translation is CASIVPGRNFKEQFF.

The chain recombines TRBV18 with TRBJ2-3, with D possibly TRBD1 on 5 matching bases. This CDR3 region has 15 residues. CDR1 and CDR2 from the germline V gene are KGHSH and LQKENI. V lost 3 bases and J 1 base, leaving 11 bases between the germline ends. The CDR3 spells CASSPGHERTDTQYF. For the CDR3, the DNA is TGTGCCAGCTCACCTGGACACGAGCGCACAGATACGCAGTATTTT. Supplemented by reference TRBV18 and TRBJ2-3, the full variable domain reads NAGVMQNPRHLVRRRGQEARLRCSPMKGHSHVYWYRQLPEEGLKFMVYLQKENIIDESGMPKERFSAEFPKEGPSILRIQQVVRGDSAAYFCASSPGHERTDTQYFGPGTRLTVL.

CDR3 sequence: CASSTSSGRRTGELFF. In DNA, the CDR3 is TGTGCCAGTAGTACCTCTAGCGGGAGGAGGACCGGGGAGCTGTTTTTT. This chain links TRBV19 with TRBJ2-2; the match to TRBD2 covers 11 bases. After removal of 4 bases from V and 5 bases from J, the junction contained 6 bases not matched to a gene. The CDR3 is 16 residues long. CDR1 is LNHDA and CDR2 is SQIVND in the germline V gene (reference sequence). Drawing the rest from reference TRBV19 and TRBJ2-2, the complete variable domain is DGGITQSPKYLFRKEGQNVTLSCEQNLNHDAMYWYRQDPGQGLRLIYYSQIVNDFQKGDIAEGYSVSREKKESFPLTVTSAQKNPTAFYLCASSTSSGRRTGELFFGEGSRLTVL.

V gene TRBV7-8 combines with J gene TRBJ2-6; 8 bases are a match to TRBD1. This CDR3 contains 19 residues. CDR1 and CDR2 (germline): SGHVS, FQNEAQ. With 1 base clipped from V and 2 bases from J, the junction kept 10 bases outside the gene matches. CDR3 loop: CASSLDAGGRGAGANVLTF. The CDR3 coding sequence is TGTGCCAGCAGCTTAGACGCAGGGGGCAGGGGTGCTGGGGCCAACGTCCTGACTTTC.

This chain uses TRBV6-6 with TRBJ2-1; TRBD2 matches 9 bases. The V segment lost 4 bases and the J segment 7 bases; nucleotides outside the gene matches: 8. Germline CDR1 reads MNHNY; CDR2 reads SVGAGI (reference sequence). The CDR3 is 15 residues long. The CDR3 region has the DNA TGTGCCAGCAGTTCGGGACTAGCTTTTATGAATGAGCAGTTCTTC. It codes for CASSSGLAFMNEQFF.

This chain links TRBV28 with TRBJ1-1; maybe TRBD1 (6 bases). CDR1 and CDR2 (germline): MDHEN, SYDVKM. V lost 5 bases, J lost 4 bases, and 14 bases lay in between. This CDR3 has 14 amino acids. CDR3 amino acids: CASSKGGQSTEAFF. In DNA, the CDR3 is TGTGCCAGCAGTAAGGGAGGACAGAGCACTGAAGCTTTCTTT.

The V call is TRBV19, the J call TRBJ2-3; D possibly corresponds to TRBD1 (7 bases). V lost 2 bases and J lost 6, with 15 bases in between. CDR3 length: 15 residues. Germline V gives CDR1 LNHDA, CDR2 SQIVND (reference sequence). The CDR3 is CASSITRRGRDTQYF. CDR3 sequence (DNA): TGTGCCAGTAGTATAACAAGGAGGGGGCGGGATACGCAGTATTTT.

The chain carries TRBV7-9 and TRBJ2-5; D perhaps matches TRBD2 (5 bases). Trimming removed 7 bases from V and 5 bases from J, with 17 bases in between. The germline gives CDR1 SEHNR, CDR2 FQNEAQ (reference sequence). This CDR3 region has 14 residues. The CDR3 DNA sequence: TGTGCCAGCAATACCGGGGAGAGGTTGGAGACCCAGTACTTC. Protein sequence: CASNTGERLETQYF.

V gene TRBV27 combines with J gene TRBJ1-4; D gene uncertain. Germline V gene sequence: CDR1 MNHEY, CDR2 SMNVEV (reference sequence). V lost 2 bases and J 1 base, leaving 8 bases between the germline ends. This CDR3 has 15 residues. The CDR3 DNA is TGTGCCAGCAGTTTAAGGTGGGGAACTAATGAAAAACTGTTTTTT. Translation gives CASSLRWGTNEKLFF.

The rearrangement joins TRBV5-4 to TRBJ1-5; D gene uncertain. The CDR3 length is 14 residues. Trimming pared 0 bases from V and 7 bases from J, leaving 11 bases between. CDR1 SGHNT and CDR2 YYREEE come from the germline V gene (reference sequence). The DNA for the CDR3 is TGTGCCAGCAGCTTGGCCAGAGGAAGCCAGCCCCAGCATTTT. It specifies CASSLARGSQPQHF.

This chain connects TRBV19 to TRBJ2-3; no firm D call. The germline CDR1 and CDR2 sequences are LNHDA and SQIVND (reference sequence). The CDR3 consists of 12 residues. Trimming left V 7 bases short and J 2 bases short, with 7 bases between. CDR3 nucleotide sequence: TGTGCCAGTATTTCGATCACAGATACGCAGTATTTT. This encodes CASISITDTQYF.

This chain uses TRBV29-1 with TRBJ2-1, with D possibly matching TRBD2 (5 bases). The CDR3 covers 17 residues. Trimming cost V 6 bases and J 3 bases, with 24 bases left between them. Germline CDR1 SQVTM, CDR2 ANQGSEA. The CDR3 nucleotides are TGCAGCGTCCAAGCACCGACTAAGGTGCCCTACTACAATGAGCAGTTCTTC. Translating gives CSVQAPTKVPYYNEQFF.

This clone was observed once. J is TRBJ1-1 and V is TRBV20-1; D is uncertain. V gave up 8 bases and J gave up 0 bases, with 7 bases separating them. This CDR3 is 11 amino acids long. Germline CDR1 and CDR2: DFQATT and SNEGSKA (reference sequence). The CDR3 sequence is CSPKMNTEAFF. The CDR3 nucleotides read TGCAGTCCCAAGATGAACACTGAAGCTTTCTTT.

This chain joins TRBV6-5 and TRBJ2-6; D gene unclear. CDR3 size: 15 residues. The germline V and J ends were trimmed by 5 bases and 0 bases, with 8 bases remaining between them. Germline CDR1 reads MNHEY; CDR2 reads SVGAGI. The CDR3 sequence: CASSQEVSGANVLTF. In DNA, the CDR3 is TGTGCCAGCAGTCAAGAGGTCTCTGGGGCCAACGTCCTGACTTTC.

V and J are TRBV4-1 and TRBJ2-3; 9 bases map to TRBD2. Trimming at V came to 3 bases and at J to 0 bases, leaving 10 bases not matched to a gene. The CDR3 consists of 18 residues. The germline V gene encodes CDR1 MGHRA and CDR2 YSYEKL. In nucleotides, the CDR3 is TGCGCCAGCAGCCAGATAGCGGGAGCCCTCATAAGCACAGATACGCAGTATTTT. Translation gives CASSQIAGALISTDTQYF.

This clone was observed a handful of times. The V and J genes are TRBV19 and TRBJ1-1; tentatively, D is TRBD1 (5 bases). The CDR3 loop spans 14 amino acids. CDR1 is LNHDA, CDR2 SQIVND, per germline (reference sequence). V gave up 3 bases and J gave up 4 bases, with 12 bases separating them. The CDR3 DNA sequence: TGTGCCAGTAGTATGCAGGGAGTAGGCACTGAAGCTTTCTTT. Translating it yields CASSMQGVGTEAFF.

This chain links TRBV30 with TRBJ2-6; the D gene is possibly TRBD2 (7 bases). Trimming cost V 4 bases and J 1 base, with 20 bases left between them. Germline CDR1 reads GTSNPN; CDR2 reads SVGIG (reference sequence). The CDR3 totals 18 residues. This CDR3 reads CAWMGGQGAFSGANVLTF. Written as DNA, the CDR3 is TGTGCCTGGATGGGGGGGCAGGGTGCGTTTTCTGGGGCCAACGTCCTGACTTTC.